This T cell receptor (beta chain) originates from a study of human T cells and chemical hapten exposure. Across the whole study: Patients were given diphenylcyclopropenone on the scalp weekly across the roughly 25-week study.

Trimming took 5 bases from V and 4 from J; bases not matched to a gene: 1. Looked up from germline, CDR1 is SGHAT and CDR2 is FQNNGV. CDR3 length: 14 amino acids. Original analysis: TCRs per sample had a median of roughly 96,000 and ranged from roughly 20,000 to 690,600. Each CDR3 protein is one row after TCRdb ran MiXCR on the RACE reads. The V and J calls and clone size come from TCRdb's table, not from the authors' own analysis. This sample yields some 39,000 distinct CDR3 sequences, of which 9% to 9.5% are seen a single time; about 27% belongs to the top ten. Findings and limits, study-wide: With alopecia, donors may have immune responses unlike healthy people's. There were significantly more large CDR3 similarity clusters among expanded TCRs than among controls.

This clonotype has a count of ten or more. The antigen remains unidentified. Time point given: patch test 3, about 24 weeks after DPC sensitization. Treatment defined: therapeutic diphenylcyclopropenone sensitization with weekly scalp DPC. Total RNA extraction was carried out from unfractionated whole blood. The specimen comprised whole blood, sampled in connection with sensitization to the hapten diphenylcyclopropenone (DPC). The sequence was obtained from a man aged 50-59 years with alopecia areata. Some clones in this sample may be carry-over from other donors' samples. The J gene is TRBJ2-2, the V gene TRBV11-2, with 10 bases matching TRBD1. Here the CDR3 reads CASSRTGGTGELFF. For the CDR3, the DNA is TGTGCCAGCAGCCGGACAGGGGGCACCGGGGAGCTGTTTTTT.